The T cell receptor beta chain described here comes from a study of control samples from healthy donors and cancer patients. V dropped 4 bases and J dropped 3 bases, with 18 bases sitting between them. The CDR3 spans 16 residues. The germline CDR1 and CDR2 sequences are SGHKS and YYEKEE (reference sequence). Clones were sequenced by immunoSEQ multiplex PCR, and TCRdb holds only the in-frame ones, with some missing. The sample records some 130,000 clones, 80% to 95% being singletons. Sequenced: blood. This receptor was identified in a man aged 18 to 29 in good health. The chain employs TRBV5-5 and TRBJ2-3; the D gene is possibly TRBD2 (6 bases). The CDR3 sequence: CASSLATGLSTDTQYF. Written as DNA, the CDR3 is TGTGCCAGCAGCCTGGCGACGGGACTTTCAACAGATACGCAGTATTTT.